The present TCR beta chain was sequenced within a study of tumor and adjacent non-tumor tissue in lung cancer. On this clonotype: The junction departs from the called germline gene at one end, perhaps through a read error.

The template was RNA from unsorted bulk tissue. A modified ARM-PCR protocol with three rounds of nested PCR amplified TCRbeta. TCRdb recomputed calls from the multiplex PCR reads with MiXCR, one row per CDR3 protein. The sample holds roughly 220,000 distinct CDR3 sequences, around 70% seen once. The germline V gene encodes CDR1 LGHNA and CDR2 YNFKEQ. The CDR3 spans 17 residues. This sequence joins TRBV4-2 and TRBJ2-1; 13 positions match TRBD2. The sequence derives from a man aged 55 to 70 with non-small cell lung cancer. The specimen sequenced was lung tumor tissue. The CDR3 coding sequence is TGTGCCAGCAGCCAAGGGACGGGGACTAGCGGGGACAATGAGCCGTTCTTC. It yields the protein CASSQGTGTSGDNEPFF.